Each of the 21 T cell receptor beta chains below was sequenced from the same sample in a study of early T cells in non-severe SARS-CoV-2 infection. TCRdb ran MiXCR on the 5' RACE reads and lists one entry per CDR3 protein. This table holds about 110,000 distinct CDR3 sequences, around 10% found once. Sequencing was carried out using whole blood. These receptor sequences come from an adult who was a healthcare worker with PCR-confirmed SARS-CoV-2 infection or an uninfected control (not recorded which).

This clonotype was recorded at least ten times. V is TRBV29-1 and J is TRBJ1-1; D remains ambiguous. V gave up 6 bases and J gave up 3 bases, with 5 bases separating them. This CDR3 comprises 10 residues. Per the germline V gene, CDR1 is SQVTM and CDR2 is ANQGSEA. CDR3 amino acids: CSVGDTEAFF. The CDR3 nucleotides read TGCAGCGTGGGCGACACTGAAGCTTTCTTT.

This clonotype showed up just a few times. The rearrangement joins TRBV10-3 to TRBJ1-1; D not resolved. This CDR3 comprises 15 residues. V was clipped by 0 bases and J by 1 base, with 9 bases between them. Germline V CDR1 and CDR2: ENHRY, SYGVKD. The CDR3 coding sequence is TGTGCCATCAGTGAGTCGGTCCCGCGGAACACTGAAGCTTTCTTT. Its translation is CAISESVPRNTEAFF.

This clonotype was observed a few times. The DNA of the CDR3 is TGCGCCAGCAGCCCAGGGACTAGCGCCCTTACAGATACGCAGTATTTT. This gives the protein CASSPGTSALTDTQYF. V usage is TRBV5-1 and J usage is TRBJ2-3; 10 nucleotides agree with TRBD2. Trimming took 4 bases from V and 3 from J; bases not matched to a gene: 8. CDR1 SGHRS and CDR2 YFSETQ come from the germline V gene. This CDR3 has 16 amino acids.

The table lists this clonotype with many counts. The rearrangement uses TRBV6-6 and TRBJ2-5; 7 bases fit TRBD2. V dropped 2 bases and J dropped 4; count of bases not matched to a gene: 4. This CDR3 region has 14 residues. Germline loops: CDR1 MNHNY, CDR2 SVGAGI (reference sequence). CDR3 in DNA: TGTGCCAGCAGTTACGCGGGAGCAGGAGAGACCCAGTACTTC. Its translation is CASSYAGAGETQYF.

The chain combines TRBV29-1 with TRBJ2-7; 12 bases line up with TRBD2. With 7 bases clipped from V and 3 bases from J, the junction kept 4 bases outside the gene matches. Germline CDR1 reads SQVTM; CDR2 reads ANQGSEA. This CDR3 contains 13 residues. The CDR3 is CSARTSGNYEQYF. DNA for the CDR3: TGCAGCGCCAGGACTAGCGGGAACTACGAGCAGTACTTC.

This clonotype came up many times. This chain links TRBV15 with TRBJ2-7, with 10 nucleotides matching TRBD2. After removal of 3 bases from V and 2 bases from J, the junction contained 4 bases not matched to a gene. The length of the CDR3 is 15 residues. Germline values: CDR1 LNHNV, CDR2 YYDKDF (reference sequence). As DNA, the CDR3 is TGTGCCACCAGCAGCAAGCGGGAGGGGGCCTACGAGCAGTACTTC. Translating gives CATSSKREGAYEQYF. The complete variable domain, with remaining parts taken from reference TRBV15 and TRBJ2-7, reads DAMVIQNPRYQVTQFGKPVTLSCSQTLNHNVMYWYQQKSSQAPKLLFHYYDKDFNNEADTPDNFQSRRPNTSFCFLDIRSPGLGDTAMYLCATSSKREGAYEQYFGPGTRLTVT.

This clonotype has a count of ten or more. Here the CDR3 reads CASSGIYEQYF. CDR3 DNA sequence: TGTGCCAGCAGTGGTATCTACGAGCAGTACTTC. The chain links TRBV6-1 to TRBJ2-7, with no clear D. The length of the CDR3 is 11 residues. The germline V and J ends were trimmed by 4 bases and 3 bases, with 4 bases remaining between them. Germline CDR1 MNHNS, CDR2 SASEGT.

In this sample, this clonotype turned up many times. The J gene is TRBJ2-5, the V gene TRBV10-3; D is unclear. Germline values: CDR1 ENHRY, CDR2 SYGVKD. The ends were cut back, 7 bases at V and 5 bases at J, with 14 bases in the middle. This CDR3 is 13 amino acids long. The CDR3 spells CAITPSYDETQYF. Here the CDR3 DNA reads TGTGCCATCACTCCAAGCTACGATGAGACCCAGTACTTC.

This clonotype has a handful of counts. The rearrangement links TRBV11-3 to TRBJ2-3, with TRBD2 matching 15 bases. The V gene end was trimmed by 5 bases and the J gene end by 5 bases; junction bases not matched to a gene: 5. Looked up from germline, CDR1 is SGHNT and CDR2 is YENEEA. This CDR3 is built from 16 residues. CDR3: CASSPGLAGGGDTQYF. The CDR3 DNA is TGTGCCAGCAGCCCGGGACTAGCGGGAGGAGGAGATACGCAGTATTTT.

Ten or more counts support this clonotype. This sequence joins TRBV30 and TRBJ2-7; D is ambiguous. There are 12 residues in the CDR3. Per germline, CDR1 GTSNPN and CDR2 SVGIG (reference sequence). V lost 1 base and J 3 bases, leaving 7 bases between the germline ends. CDR3 loop: CAWSGTLYEQYF. Here the CDR3 DNA reads TGTGCCTGGAGTGGGACCCTCTACGAGCAGTACTTC.

This clonotype was found many times. The chain is built from TRBV27 and TRBJ2-3; TRBD2 agrees at 9 bases. Trimming cost V 2 bases and J 6 bases; bases outside gene matches: 15. The CDR3 contains 18 residues. Germline V CDR1 and CDR2: MNHEY, SMNVEV (reference sequence). For the CDR3, the DNA is TGTGCCAGCAGTTTAAGATCAACGGGACTAGCAAAACAGGATACGCAGTATTTT. Residues: CASSLRSTGLAKQDTQYF.

This clonotype occurred many times. CDR3 in DNA: TGTGCCAGCAGCTCAGGACTAGCGGTCTACAATGAGCAGTTCTTC. Amino acids: CASSSGLAVYNEQFF. The chain carries TRBV11-2 and TRBJ2-1, with 10 bases that match TRBD2. With V trimmed by 4 bases and J by 3 bases, 3 bases remained unmatched. Germline V gene data show CDR1 as SGHAT and CDR2 as FQNNGV. CDR3 length equals 15 residues.

In its sample, this clonotype was seen many times. The V call is TRBV12-3 or TRBV12-4, the J call TRBJ2-7; possible D gene TRBD1, 5 bases. Trimming cost V 5 bases and J 2 bases, with 22 bases left between them. This CDR3 has 17 amino acids. The CDR3 here is CASSKKGSAGIPYEQYF. DNA of the CDR3: TGTGCCAGCAGTAAGAAAGGTTCGGCAGGGATACCCTACGAGCAGTACTTC.

The chain is built from TRBV29-1 and TRBJ1-2; D is unclear. The CDR3 loop spans 15 amino acids. The germline CDR1 and CDR2 sequences are SQVTM and ANQGSEA. Trimming cost V 0 bases and J 3 bases, with 14 bases left between them. CDR3 region: CSVEDSGAGYYGYTF. The CDR3 DNA follows: TGCAGCGTTGAAGATTCCGGAGCGGGATACTATGGCTACACCTTC.

This clonotype was observed a few times. The rearrangement uses TRBV21-1 and TRBJ1-6. TRBV21-1 is a listed pseudogene. CDR3 length: 12 amino acids. CDR3 nucleotides: TGTGCCAGCATTCCCCGTTTTTCACCCCTCCACTTT. It encodes CASIPRFSPLHF.

This clonotype was observed many times. V is TRBV20-1 and J is TRBJ2-2; D unclear. With 0 bases removed from V and 0 bases from J, the gap between germline ends came to 8 bases. This CDR3 region has 15 residues. Germline loops: CDR1 DFQATT, CDR2 SNEGSKA (reference sequence). CDR3 in amino acids: CSARDARANTGELFF. CDR3 sequence (DNA): TGCAGTGCTAGAGATGCCCGCGCGAACACCGGGGAGCTGTTTTTT.

The J gene is TRBJ1-4, the V gene TRBV7-9; D is uncertain. In germline, CDR1 is SEHNR, CDR2 FQNEAQ (reference sequence). V was trimmed by 2 bases and J by 1 base, leaving 5 bases between them. The CDR3 is made up of 14 amino acids. CDR3 sequence (DNA): TGTGCCAGCAGCTTAACCCTAACTAATGAAAAACTGTTTTTT. Amino acids: CASSLTLTNEKLFF.

The chain has TRBV27 and TRBJ2-7; D is perhaps TRBD1 or TRBD2 (5 bases each). The CDR3 is 15 amino acids. Germline V gene sequence: CDR1 MNHEY, CDR2 SMNVEV (reference sequence). Between the trimmed V and J ends, which lost 3 bases and 2 bases, there was a span of 14 bases. The CDR3 DNA follows: TGTGCCAGCAGTTTCGGGGACGGGAAGACCTACGAGCAGTACTTC. Protein sequence: CASSFGDGKTYEQYF.

This clonotype showed up many times. The chain links TRBV7-3 to TRBJ2-5; maybe TRBD1 (5 bases). V lost 5 bases to trimming and J lost 4 bases, with 14 bases between them. This CDR3 is 14 amino acids long. From germline, CDR1 is SGHTA and CDR2 FQGTGA. The chain's CDR3 is CASSGSGLGETQYF. For the CDR3, the DNA is TGTGCCAGCAGCGGATCAGGGTTAGGAGAGACCCAGTACTTC.

This clonotype showed up just a few times. The J gene is TRBJ2-1, the V gene TRBV7-3, with D possibly TRBD2 on 5 matching bases. The germline gives CDR1 SGHTA, CDR2 FQGTGA. The CDR3 runs to 13 residues. The V end lost 1 base, the J end lost 10 bases, and 11 bases lay between the germline ends. The DNA of the CDR3 is TGTGCCAGCAGCTTAATCCCTGCGGGCGAGCAGTTCTTC. As protein: CASSLIPAGEQFF.

In its sample, this clonotype was seen a few times. The chain couples TRBV28 to TRBJ1-2; no firm D call. V lost 5 bases to trimming and J lost 6 bases, with 10 bases between them. This CDR3 is built from 12 residues. Germline loops: CDR1 MDHEN, CDR2 SYDVKM. CDR3 coding DNA: TGTGCCAGCAGTACCAGGACGCATGGCTACACCTTC. It is translated as CASSTRTHGYTF.